These 25 T cell receptor beta chains originate from one sample sequenced in a study of T-cell memory formation after mild COVID-19. TCRdb independently ran MiXCR on the 5' RACE reads; one entry per CDR3 protein. The profile shows 400,000 or so distinct CDR3 sequences, 15% to 20% of them singletons. The sequenced sample consisted of PBMCs or a T cell subset sorted from them (not recorded which). The receptors come from an adult woman who had mild COVID-19 (a few samples of this study predate the infection). Cell type and time point are not known.

The chain combines TRBV5-1 with TRBJ2-2; D is unresolved. Germline V gives CDR1 SGHRS, CDR2 YFSETQ. V was trimmed by 0 bases and J by 2 bases, leaving 8 bases between them. The CDR3 length is 15 residues. The CDR3 region is CASSLGHSNTGELFF. The CDR3 nucleotides read TGCGCCAGCAGCTTGGGACATTCAAACACCGGGGAGCTGTTTTTT.

V is TRBV7-8 and J is TRBJ2-2; possible D gene TRBD1, 6 bases. The germline V gene has CDR1 SGHVS and CDR2 FQNEAQ. The CDR3 runs 14 residues. V lost 5 bases and J lost 4, with 11 bases in between. The CDR3 region is CASSPWTVTGELFF. The CDR3 DNA reads as TGTGCCAGCAGCCCCTGGACAGTCACCGGGGAGCTGTTTTTT.

This chain connects TRBV30 to TRBJ2-7, with TRBD2 matching over 10 bases. V gave up 3 bases and J gave up 3 bases; unmatched junction bases: 2. Germline CDR1 is GTSNPN and CDR2 is SVGIG (reference sequence). This CDR3 spans 13 amino acids. The CDR3 sequence is CAWRLAGLYEQYF. CDR3 sequence (DNA): TGTGCCTGGAGACTAGCGGGACTCTACGAGCAGTACTTC.

There are a few counts of this clonotype. The rearrangement links TRBV12-3 or TRBV12-4 to TRBJ1-1; no clear D gene. Deletions cut 6 bases from V and 6 bases from J, with 17 bases between. The CDR3 contains 14 residues. The CDR3 coding sequence is TGTGCCAGCAGCAAAGGGTCCGAGGCTCCTGAAGCTTTCTTT. As protein: CASSKGSEAPEAFF.

The rearrangement links TRBV7-2 to TRBJ1-1; the match to TRBD1 covers 7 bases. The CDR3 is 15 amino acids. V gave up 5 bases and J gave up 3 bases; unmatched junction bases: 9. The germline V gene has CDR1 SGHTA and CDR2 FQGNSA. CDR3 region: CASSLRDSFYTEAFF. The CDR3, as DNA: TGTGCCAGCAGCCTCCGGGACAGCTTTTACACTGAAGCTTTCTTT.

This clonotype was detected a few times. J is TRBJ1-5 and V is TRBV30, with D unclear. Germline V gene data show CDR1 as GTSNPN and CDR2 as SVGIG (reference sequence). V lost 0 bases and J lost 3, with 6 bases in between. This CDR3 has 13 amino acids. This CDR3 reads CAWSVGNNQPQHF. The CDR3 bases are TGTGCCTGGAGTGTCGGGAACAATCAGCCCCAGCATTTT. Combining the CDR3 with reference TRBV30 and TRBJ1-5 gives the whole variable domain SQTIHQWPATLVQPVGSPLSLECTVEGTSNPNLYWYRQAAGRGLQLLFYSVGIGQISSEVPQNLSASRPQDRQFILSSKKLLLSDSGFYLCAWSVGNNQPQHFGDGTRLSIL.

This rearrangement joins TRBV20-1 to TRBJ1-2; the match to TRBD1 covers 10 bases. Unmatched junction bases numbered 9, after V lost 6 bases and J lost 5 bases. This CDR3 is built from 14 residues. From germline, CDR1 is DFQATT and CDR2 SNEGSKA (reference sequence). The CDR3 region has the DNA TGCAGTGCCCTGGACAGGGGGAAGGCATATGGCTACACCTTC. Its translation is CSALDRGKAYGYTF.

The table lists this clonotype with a few counts. The CDR3 spells CASSLSTGGGDTQYF. CDR3 DNA sequence: TGTGCCAGCAGCTTATCAACGGGAGGAGGCGATACGCAGTATTTT. V and J are TRBV7-6 and TRBJ2-3; the match to TRBD2 covers 7 bases. This CDR3 comprises 15 residues. J gave up 6 bases and V 2 bases, and 8 bases lay outside the gene matches. Germline CDR1 and CDR2: SGHVS and FNYEAQ. The whole variable domain, remainder taken from reference TRBV7-6 and TRBJ2-3, is GAGVSQSPRYKVTKRGQDVALRCDPISGHVSLYWYRQALGQGPEFLTYFNYEAQQDKSGLPNDRFSAERPEGSISTLTIQRTEQRDSAMYRCASSLSTGGGDTQYFGPGTRLTVL.

V and J are TRBV5-1 and TRBJ2-7; 7 bases match TRBD1. There are 15 residues in the CDR3. Germline V gene sequence: CDR1 SGHRS, CDR2 YFSETQ. The ends lost 4 bases at V and 2 bases at J; junction bases unmatched: 9. CDR3 bases: TGCGCCAGCAGCCCGGGACAGAACATTGCCTACGAGCAGTACTTC. Translating gives CASSPGQNIAYEQYF.

This clonotype was seen a handful of times. This sequence joins TRBV6-2 or TRBV6-3 and TRBJ2-1; 10 bases line up with TRBD2. Germline V gene lookup returns CDR1 MNHEY and CDR2 SVGEGT. The CDR3 totals 16 residues. The V and J ends lost 5 bases and 9 bases, in that order; junction bases with no gene match: 13. CDR3: CASSLWVSSGRGEQFF. In DNA, the CDR3 is TGTGCCAGCAGTCTTTGGGTTTCTAGCGGGAGAGGTGAGCAGTTCTTC.

This clonotype was counted a few times. The V gene is TRBV5-6, the J gene TRBJ2-1; D not resolved. V gave up 4 bases and J gave up 2 bases, with 13 bases separating them. The V gene's germline CDR1 is SGHDT and CDR2 YYEEEE. The CDR3 contains 15 residues. The CDR3 DNA follows: TGTGCCAGCAGCAACTGGGCAGCTACCTACAATGAGCAGTTCTTC. The encoded protein is CASSNWAATYNEQFF.

This clonotype has only a few counts. The rearrangement joins TRBV12-3 or TRBV12-4 to TRBJ2-3, with TRBD2 matching 7 bases. This CDR3 is 17 amino acids long. Trimming removed 2 bases from V and 1 base from J; junction bases left unmatched: 9. For the CDR3, the DNA is TGTGCCAGCAGTTTATCGGGACTACCAGTGCGCACAGATACGCAGTATTTT. Its protein is CASSLSGLPVRTDTQYF.

This clonotype was detected a few times. The V gene is TRBV4-1, the J gene TRBJ2-3; 9 nucleotides match TRBD1. The germline V gene encodes CDR1 MGHRA and CDR2 YSYEKL. This CDR3 region has 20 residues. With V trimmed by 4 bases and J by 1 base, 18 bases remained unmatched. CDR3 DNA sequence: TGCGCCAGCAGCCCGAGTCATCGGCCTCTCACAGGGGGCGGCACAGATACGCAGTATTTT. It yields the protein CASSPSHRPLTGGGTDTQYF.

There are a few counts of this clonotype. This chain joins TRBV4-2 and TRBJ2-2, with 8 bases aligning to TRBD1. The junction had 5 bases not matched to a gene; V was cut back by 7 bases and J by 4 bases. Germline CDR1 reads LGHNA; CDR2 reads YNFKEQ. The CDR3 loop spans 14 amino acids. The DNA for the CDR3 is TGTGCCAGCACCAGACAGGGGACCACCGGGGAGCTGTTTTTT. The encoded protein is CASTRQGTTGELFF.

This clonotype was detected only once. The rearrangement links TRBV30 to TRBJ1-1; a possible D gene is TRBD1 (5 bases). The CDR3 is made up of 15 amino acids. The germline V gene has CDR1 GTSNPN and CDR2 SVGIG (reference sequence). Trimming cost V 3 bases and J 0 bases, with 14 bases left between them. The CDR3 sequence: CAWSLTGAMNTEAFF. The DNA of the CDR3 is TGTGCCTGGAGCCTAACTGGGGCTATGAACACTGAAGCTTTCTTT.

The chain is built from TRBV4-3 and TRBJ2-3; D is unresolved. The CDR3 contains 17 residues. Trimming cost V 2 bases and J 3 bases, with 18 bases left between them. CDR1 and CDR2 from the germline V gene are LGHNA and YSLEER. The CDR3 reads CASSQSAPAKATDTQYF. The CDR3 DNA reads TGCGCCAGCAGCCAATCTGCCCCTGCCAAGGCTACAGATACGCAGTATTTT.

This clonotype was counted only a few times. This chain uses TRBV27 with TRBJ1-6; 7 bases line up with TRBD1. Germline V gene lookup returns CDR1 MNHEY and CDR2 SMNVEV (reference sequence). With V trimmed by 6 bases and J by 0 bases, 5 bases remained unmatched. The CDR3 has 16 amino acids. The CDR3 region is CASSWTGVSYNSPLHF. The CDR3 DNA reads TGTGCCAGCAGCTGGACAGGTGTCTCCTATAATTCACCCCTCCACTTT.

V and J are TRBV25-1 and TRBJ1-1; possible D gene TRBD1, 6 bases. V lost 6 bases and J 3 bases, leaving 8 bases between the germline ends. CDR1 is MGHDK and CDR2 is SYGVNS in the germline V gene. The CDR3 is 12 residues long. The CDR3 spells CASRQGYTEAFF. The CDR3 bases are TGTGCCAGCAGACAGGGTTACACTGAAGCTTTCTTT.

The chain uses TRBV7-2 and TRBJ2-2, with 7 bases aligning to TRBD2. The V segment lost 0 bases and the J segment 3 bases; nucleotides outside the gene matches: 4. The germline V gene has CDR1 SGHTA and CDR2 FQGNSA. The CDR3 totals 16 residues. The CDR3 bases are TGTGCCAGCAGCTTAGCCAGACTAGCTGACACCGGGGAGCTGTTTTTT. Translation: CASSLARLADTGELFF.

This sequence joins TRBV20-1 and TRBJ2-7; D is unclear. CDR1 and CDR2 from the germline V gene are DFQATT and SNEGSKA (reference sequence). V dropped 1 base and J dropped 7 bases, with 11 bases sitting between them. The CDR3 length is 12 residues. The chain's CDR3 is CSARGRWEEQYF. Written as DNA, the CDR3 is TGCAGTGCTAGAGGCCGATGGGAAGAGCAGTACTTC.

This clonotype appeared a few times. The J gene is TRBJ2-1, the V gene TRBV9, with D uncertain. Germline V CDR1 and CDR2: SGDLS, YYNGEE. The CDR3 sequence is 15 residues long. The V end was cut by 0 bases, the J end by 7 bases, with 14 bases between. CDR3 region: CASSVVAGSSNEQFF. Here the CDR3 DNA reads TGTGCCAGCAGCGTAGTCGCAGGTTCCTCGAATGAGCAGTTCTTC.

The chain is built from TRBV4-2 and TRBJ2-7, with 7 bases that match TRBD1. The CDR3 totals 15 residues. CDR1 and CDR2 (germline): LGHNA, YNFKEQ. V trimming: 1 base; J trimming: 4 bases; junction bases outside the gene matches: 7. CDR3 in amino acids: CASSQAGGSNYEQYF. CDR3 DNA sequence: TGTGCCAGCAGCCAAGCAGGGGGTTCTAATTACGAGCAGTACTTC.

This clonotype was seen a few times. The chain combines TRBV7-3 with TRBJ2-1; 7 bases are a match to TRBD2. The germline gives CDR1 SGHTA, CDR2 FQGTGA. The CDR3 runs to 15 residues. The V segment lost 1 base and the J segment 8 bases; nucleotides outside the gene matches: 8. The CDR3 bases are TGTGCCAGCAGCTTAAGGGCGACTAGCTTTGATGAGCAGTTCTTC. Protein sequence: CASSLRATSFDEQFF.

This chain joins TRBV4-1 and TRBJ2-3; 9 bases align to TRBD2. V trimming: 0 bases; J trimming: 11 bases; junction bases outside the gene matches: 9. There are 15 residues in the CDR3. Germline V gene lookup returns CDR1 MGHRA and CDR2 YSYEKL. CDR3 nucleotide sequence: TGCGCCAGCAGCCAAGAGATGGAAGCGGGGGGAAAGCAGTATTTT. Translated: CASSQEMEAGGKQYF.

V and J are TRBV11-2 and TRBJ2-1, with 8 bases fitting TRBD2. The CDR3 contains 17 residues. The germline V gene has CDR1 SGHAT and CDR2 FQNNGV. With 1 base clipped from V and 2 bases from J, the junction kept 7 bases outside the gene matches. The CDR3 protein is CASSLGLFSGAYNEQFF. The CDR3 bases are TGTGCCAGCAGCTTAGGGTTATTTAGCGGGGCCTACAATGAGCAGTTCTTC.